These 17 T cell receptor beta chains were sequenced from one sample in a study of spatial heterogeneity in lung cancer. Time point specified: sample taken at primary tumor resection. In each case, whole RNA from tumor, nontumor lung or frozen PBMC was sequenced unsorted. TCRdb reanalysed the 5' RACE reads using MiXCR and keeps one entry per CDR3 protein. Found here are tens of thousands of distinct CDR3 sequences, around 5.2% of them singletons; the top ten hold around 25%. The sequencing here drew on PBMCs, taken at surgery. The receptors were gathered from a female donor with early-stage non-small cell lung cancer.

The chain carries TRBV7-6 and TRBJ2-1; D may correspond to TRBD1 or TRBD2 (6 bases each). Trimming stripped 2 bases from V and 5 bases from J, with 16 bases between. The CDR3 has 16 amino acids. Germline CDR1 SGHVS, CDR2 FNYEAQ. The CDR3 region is CASSLKWGGTNNEQFF. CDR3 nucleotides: TGTGCCAGCAGCTTAAAATGGGGCGGGACAAACAATGAGCAGTTCTTC.

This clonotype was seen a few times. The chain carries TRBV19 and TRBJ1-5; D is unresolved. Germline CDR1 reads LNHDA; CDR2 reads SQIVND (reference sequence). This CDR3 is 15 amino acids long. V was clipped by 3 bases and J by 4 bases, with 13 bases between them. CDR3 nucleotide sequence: TGTGCCAGTAGTATGTGGTCCAGGCCTAATCAGCCCCAGCATTTT. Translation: CASSMWSRPNQPQHF.

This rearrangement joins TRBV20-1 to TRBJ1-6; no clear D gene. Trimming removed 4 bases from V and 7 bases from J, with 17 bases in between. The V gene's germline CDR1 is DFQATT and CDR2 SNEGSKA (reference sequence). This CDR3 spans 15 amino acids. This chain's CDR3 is CSATLGAASNSPLHF. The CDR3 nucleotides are TGCAGTGCTACCCTGGGCGCCGCTTCCAATTCACCCCTCCACTTT.

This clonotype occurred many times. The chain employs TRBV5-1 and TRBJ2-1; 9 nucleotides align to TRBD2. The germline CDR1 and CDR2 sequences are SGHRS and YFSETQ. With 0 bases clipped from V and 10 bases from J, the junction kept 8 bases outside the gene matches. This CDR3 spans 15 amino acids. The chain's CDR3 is CASSLELAGAQEQFF. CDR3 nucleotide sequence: TGCGCCAGCAGCTTGGAATTAGCGGGGGCCCAGGAGCAGTTCTTC.

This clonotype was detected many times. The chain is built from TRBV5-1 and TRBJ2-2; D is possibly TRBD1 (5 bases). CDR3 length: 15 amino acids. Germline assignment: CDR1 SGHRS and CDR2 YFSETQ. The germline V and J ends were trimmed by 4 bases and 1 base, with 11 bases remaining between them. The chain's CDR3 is CASSRDSLNTGELFF. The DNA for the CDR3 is TGCGCCAGCAGCCGAGACAGCCTGAACACCGGGGAGCTGTTTTTT. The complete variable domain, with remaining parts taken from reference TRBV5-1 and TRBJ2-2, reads KAGVTQTPRYLIKTRGQQVTLSCSPISGHRSVSWYQQTPGQGLQFLFEYFSETQRNKGNFPGRFSGRQFSNSRSEMNVSTLELGDSALYLCASSRDSLNTGELFFGEGSRLTVL.

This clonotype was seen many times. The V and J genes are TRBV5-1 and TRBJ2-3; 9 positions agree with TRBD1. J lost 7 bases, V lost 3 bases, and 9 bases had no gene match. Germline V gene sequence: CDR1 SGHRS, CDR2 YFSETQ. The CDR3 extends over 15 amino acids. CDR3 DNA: TGCGCCAGCAGCTCCTCCGGGACAGGGTCAAATACGCAGTATTTT. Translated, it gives CASSSSGTGSNTQYF.

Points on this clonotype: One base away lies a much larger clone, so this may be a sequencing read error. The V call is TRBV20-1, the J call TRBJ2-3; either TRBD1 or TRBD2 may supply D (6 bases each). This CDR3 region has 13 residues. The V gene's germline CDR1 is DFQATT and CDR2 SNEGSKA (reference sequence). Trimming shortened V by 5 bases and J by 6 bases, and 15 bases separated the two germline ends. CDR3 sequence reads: CSARGQGRDTQYF. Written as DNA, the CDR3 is TGCAGTGCTCGGGGGCAGGGCCGGGATACGCAGTATTTT.

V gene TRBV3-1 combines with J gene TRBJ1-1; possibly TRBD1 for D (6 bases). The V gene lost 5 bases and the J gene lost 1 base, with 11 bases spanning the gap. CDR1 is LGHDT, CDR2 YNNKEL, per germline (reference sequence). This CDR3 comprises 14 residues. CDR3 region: CASSSRGKNTEAFF. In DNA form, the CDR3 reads TGTGCCAGCAGCAGCAGGGGTAAGAACACTGAAGCTTTCTTT.

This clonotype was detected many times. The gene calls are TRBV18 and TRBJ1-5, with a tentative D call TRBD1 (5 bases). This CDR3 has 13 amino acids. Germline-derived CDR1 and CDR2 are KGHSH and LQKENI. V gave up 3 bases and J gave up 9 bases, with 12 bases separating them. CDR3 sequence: CASSPGGNLPQHF. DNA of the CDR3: TGTGCCAGCTCACCTGGGGGAAACCTGCCCCAGCATTTT.

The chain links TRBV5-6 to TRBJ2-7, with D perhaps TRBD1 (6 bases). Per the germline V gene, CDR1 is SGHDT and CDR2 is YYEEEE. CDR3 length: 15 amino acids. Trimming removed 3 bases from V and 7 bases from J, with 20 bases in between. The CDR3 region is CASSSRDTLRREQYF. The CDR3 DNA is TGTGCCAGCAGCTCCCGGGACACCCTTCGGAGAGAGCAGTACTTC.

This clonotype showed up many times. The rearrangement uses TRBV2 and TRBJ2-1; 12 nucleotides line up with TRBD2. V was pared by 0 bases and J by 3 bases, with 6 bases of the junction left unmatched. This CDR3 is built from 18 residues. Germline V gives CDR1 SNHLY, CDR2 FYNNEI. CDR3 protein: CASSEAPLAGGFYNEQFF. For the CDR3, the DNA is TGTGCCAGCAGTGAAGCCCCTCTAGCGGGGGGGTTCTACAATGAGCAGTTCTTC.

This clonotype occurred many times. CDR3 in DNA: TGTGCCAGCAGTTACGCAGGTCTAAGCAATCAGCCCCAGCATTTT. It codes for CASSYAGLSNQPQHF. The chain combines TRBV6-2 or TRBV6-3 with TRBJ1-5, with D unresolved. V was pared by 2 bases and J by 1 base, with 9 bases between. CDR1 is MNHEY and CDR2 is SVGEGT in the germline V gene. The CDR3 sequence is 15 residues long.

The CDR3 DNA is TGTGCCACCAGCAGGTCTAGCGGGGGCCAATCGACACTCTACGAGCAGTACTTC. Its translation is CATSRSSGGQSTLYEQYF. V gene TRBV15 combines with J gene TRBJ2-7; 10 bases match TRBD2. Germline loops: CDR1 LNHNV, CDR2 YYDKDF (reference sequence). This CDR3 region has 18 residues. With 3 bases clipped from V and 3 bases from J, the junction kept 14 bases outside the gene matches.

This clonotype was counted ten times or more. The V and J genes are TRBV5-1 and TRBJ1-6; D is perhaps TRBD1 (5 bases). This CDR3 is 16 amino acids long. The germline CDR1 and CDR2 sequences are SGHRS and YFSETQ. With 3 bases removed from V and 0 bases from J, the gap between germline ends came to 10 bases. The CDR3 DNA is TGCGCCAGCAGCTCGGCAGGGCCCTCCTATAATTCACCCCTCCACTTT. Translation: CASSSAGPSYNSPLHF.

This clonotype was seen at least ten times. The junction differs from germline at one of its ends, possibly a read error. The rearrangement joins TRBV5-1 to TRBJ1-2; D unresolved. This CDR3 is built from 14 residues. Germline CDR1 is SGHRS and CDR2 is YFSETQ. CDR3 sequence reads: CASSMGRSNYGYTF. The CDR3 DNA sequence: TGCGCCAGCAGCATGGGCCGTTCTAATTATGGCTACACCTTC.

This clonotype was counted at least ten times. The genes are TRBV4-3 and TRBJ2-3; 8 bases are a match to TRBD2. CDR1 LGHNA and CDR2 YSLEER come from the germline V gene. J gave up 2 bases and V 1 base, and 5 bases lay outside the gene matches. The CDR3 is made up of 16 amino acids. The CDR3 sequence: CASSQAGRGVTDTQYF. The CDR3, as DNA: TGCGCCAGCAGCCAAGCCGGGCGGGGGGTCACAGATACGCAGTATTTT.

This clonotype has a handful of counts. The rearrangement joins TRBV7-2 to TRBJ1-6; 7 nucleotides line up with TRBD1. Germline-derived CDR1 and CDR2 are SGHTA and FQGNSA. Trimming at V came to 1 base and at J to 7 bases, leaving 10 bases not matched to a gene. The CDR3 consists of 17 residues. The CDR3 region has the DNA TGTGCCAGCAGCTTAGAATCGGTGACAGGGCGAAATTCACCCCTCCACTTT. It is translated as CASSLESVTGRNSPLHF.